A single sample gave rise to the 30 T cell receptor beta chains below, sequenced in a study of human T cells and chemical hapten exposure. TCRdb re-analysed the RACE reads in MiXCR, keeping a single row per CDR3 protein. The table lists 20,000 to 30,000 distinct CDR3 sequences, approximately 10% of them singletons. Time point noted: patch test 2, 6 weeks after DPC sensitization. The treatment denotes: therapeutic diphenylcyclopropenone sensitization with weekly scalp DPC. The sample in question was whole blood, obtained in connection with sensitization to the hapten diphenylcyclopropenone (DPC). Receptors originate from a man younger than 45 with alopecia areata. Some clones in this sample may be carry-over from other donors' samples.

This chain links TRBV11-3 with TRBJ2-7, with 7 bases aligning to TRBD1. This CDR3 is 13 amino acids long. Trimming removed 1 base from V and 5 bases from J; junction bases left unmatched: 2. Germline lookup yields CDR1 SGHNT and CDR2 YENEEA. CDR3 nucleotide sequence: TGTGCCAGCAGCTTAGGGGACAGCCACGAGCAGTACTTC. Residues: CASSLGDSHEQYF.

CDR3 residues: CASSLAGSDIQYF. The CDR3 DNA is TGTGCCAGCAGCTTAGCTGGGTCGGACATTCAGTACTTC. V usage is TRBV7-9 and J usage is TRBJ2-4; D not certain. CDR3 length: 13 residues. Germline CDR1 is SEHNR and CDR2 is FQNEAQ (reference sequence). The V and J ends lost 0 bases and 8 bases respectively, with 8 bases between them.

The V gene is TRBV10-2, the J gene TRBJ2-5; D may be TRBD1 (5 bases). The CDR3 loop spans 13 amino acids. CDR1 and CDR2 (germline): WSHSY, SAAADI. V was trimmed by 6 bases and J by 2 bases, leaving 10 bases between them. CDR3 region: CASRRGAQETQYF. Here the CDR3 DNA reads TGCGCCAGCAGAAGGGGCGCTCAAGAGACCCAGTACTTC.

This clonotype was counted at least ten times. The chain combines TRBV11-2 with TRBJ2-1, with TRBD2 identical over 9 bases. This CDR3 is built from 15 residues. Germline trimming cut 1 base from V and 6 bases from J; bases unmatched to any gene: 4. CDR1 SGHAT and CDR2 FQNNGV come from the germline V gene. The CDR3 region is CASSLALAGPNEQFF. The CDR3 DNA is TGTGCCAGCAGCTTAGCACTAGCGGGTCCCAATGAGCAGTTCTTC.

This clonotype occurred many times. J is TRBJ2-1 and V is TRBV12-5; 7 bases fit TRBD1. V shed 4 bases and J 6 bases; nucleotides not matched to a gene: 3. CDR3 size: 13 residues. Germline CDR1 is LGHNT and CDR2 is FRNRAP. CDR3 amino acids: CASGWGQINEQFF. As DNA, the CDR3 is TGTGCTAGTGGTTGGGGACAGATCAATGAGCAGTTCTTC.

This clonotype showed up just once. A single base separates this from a much larger clone, so it may be a read error. The rearrangement uses TRBV5-4 and TRBJ2-1; 8 bases line up with TRBD1. The CDR3 runs to 14 residues. After removal of 2 bases from V and 4 bases from J, the junction contained 2 bases not matched to a gene. The germline CDR1 and CDR2 sequences are SGHNT and YYREEE (reference sequence). The CDR3 DNA is TGTGCCAGCAGCTTCTGGACAGGGTACAATGAGCAGTTCTTC. Its protein product is CASSFWTGYNEQFF.

The sample holds many counts of this clonotype. J is TRBJ1-3 and V is TRBV14; D remains ambiguous. Deletions cut 1 base from V and 5 bases from J, with 3 bases between. The CDR3 consists of 12 residues. Germline assignment: CDR1 SGHDN and CDR2 FVKESK. The chain's CDR3 is CASSQARNTIYF. The CDR3 DNA is TGTGCCAGCAGCCAAGCCAGAAACACCATATATTTT. The full variable domain, rest sourced from reference TRBV14 and TRBJ1-3, is EAGVTQFPSHSVIEKGQTVTLRCDPISGHDNLYWYRRVMGKEIKFLLHFVKESKQDESGMPNNRFLAERTGGTYSTLKVQPAELEDSGVYFCASSQARNTIYFGEGSWLTVV.

This clonotype was seen at least ten times. The gene calls are TRBV6-6 and TRBJ2-3, with 12 bases identical to TRBD1. The CDR3 spans 15 residues. Germline V gene lookup returns CDR1 MNHNY and CDR2 SVGAGI (reference sequence). V lost 5 bases, J lost 5 bases, and 5 bases stayed unmatched. CDR3 DNA sequence: TGTGCCAGCAGTCCACGGGACAGGGGGCAAGATACGCAGTATTTT. Translated, it gives CASSPRDRGQDTQYF.

This clonotype was found a few times. The V and J genes are TRBV16 and TRBJ1-2; weak D call: TRBD1 (6 bases). Deletions cut 0 bases from V and 4 bases from J, with 12 bases between. The CDR3 contains 15 residues. Germline CDR1 KGHSY, CDR2 FQNENV. The CDR3 nucleotides are TGTGCCAGCAGCCAATCTAACAGGGAGACCTATGGCTACACCTTC. Its protein product is CASSQSNRETYGYTF. The variable domain in full, completed from reference TRBV16 and TRBJ1-2, reads GEEVAQTPKHLVRGEGQKAKLYCAPIKGHSYVFWYQQVLKNEFKFLISFQNENVFDETGMPKERFSAKCLPNSPCSLEIQATKLEDSAVYFCASSQSNRETYGYTFGSGTRLTVV.

This clonotype was seen many times. This chain uses TRBV9 with TRBJ1-1, with a weak D call TRBD1 (6 bases). The CDR3 is 16 amino acids. Trimming pared 0 bases from V and 0 bases from J, leaving 12 bases between. Per the germline V gene, CDR1 is SGDLS and CDR2 is YYNGEE. The CDR3 reads CASSVDPRGLNTEAFF. CDR3 coding DNA: TGTGCCAGCAGCGTAGACCCCAGGGGTTTGAACACTGAAGCTTTCTTT.

This clonotype was seen repeatedly, ten times or more. This sequence joins TRBV28 and TRBJ2-4; the D is unclear. CDR1 and CDR2 from the germline V gene are MDHEN and SYDVKM. Trimming pared 0 bases from V and 0 bases from J, leaving 12 bases between. There are 17 residues in the CDR3. The CDR3 loop is CASSLWGAGLAKNIQYF. CDR3 DNA: TGTGCCAGCAGTTTATGGGGCGCCGGGTTAGCCAAAAACATTCAGTACTTC.

There are a few counts of this clonotype. This chain uses TRBV20-1 with TRBJ2-7, with 10 bases fitting TRBD2. This CDR3 has 14 residues. V lost 0 bases, J lost 5 bases, and 4 bases stayed unmatched. CDR1 and CDR2 from the germline V gene are DFQATT and SNEGSKA (reference sequence). CDR3 residues: CSARDSGRSHEQYF. The CDR3 DNA reads TGCAGTGCTAGAGATAGCGGGAGGTCCCACGAGCAGTACTTC.

Within the sample, this clonotype is medium-sized (0.01 to 0.1%). The chain recombines TRBV30 with TRBJ1-5; D not resolved. There are 13 residues in the CDR3. Per germline, CDR1 GTSNPN and CDR2 SVGIG (reference sequence). The germline V and J ends were trimmed by 2 bases and 6 bases, with 11 bases remaining between them. CDR3 sequence reads: CAWSKGAGQPQHF. The CDR3 region has the DNA TGTGCCTGGAGTAAGGGTGCGGGTCAGCCCCAGCATTTT. Full variable domain (outside the CDR3, taken from reference TRBV30 and TRBJ1-5): SQTIHQWPATLVQPVGSPLSLECTVEGTSNPNLYWYRQAAGRGLQLLFYSVGIGQISSEVPQNLSASRPQDRQFILSSKKLLLSDSGFYLCAWSKGAGQPQHFGDGTRLSIL.

CDR3 amino acids: CSALGGSIGAEAFF. The CDR3 DNA follows: TGCAGTGCTCTAGGGGGCTCTATAGGGGCTGAAGCTTTCTTT. This chain uses TRBV20-1 with TRBJ1-1; 7 nucleotides agree with TRBD1. The junction had 12 bases not matched to a gene; V was cut back by 5 bases and J by 6 bases. Germline CDR1 DFQATT, CDR2 SNEGSKA (reference sequence). This CDR3 region has 14 residues.

The chain carries TRBV5-4 and TRBJ2-4; tentative D call: TRBD1 (5 bases). V was shortened by 0 bases and J by 5 bases, with 6 bases between the two germline ends. CDR1 SGHNT and CDR2 YYREEE come from the germline V gene (reference sequence). The CDR3 spans 13 residues. As DNA, the CDR3 is TGTGCCAGCAGCTTGGACAGGCAAAACATTCAGTACTTC. It codes for CASSLDRQNIQYF.

The genes are TRBV5-1 and TRBJ2-2, with 8 nucleotides matching TRBD2. CDR3 length equals 15 residues. The V segment lost 3 bases and the J segment 2 bases; nucleotides outside the gene matches: 3. Germline CDR1 SGHRS, CDR2 YFSETQ. The CDR3 nucleotides are TGCGCCAGCAGCTGGATAGCGGGAAACACCGGGGAGCTGTTTTTT. It codes for CASSWIAGNTGELFF.

The rearrangement joins TRBV6-2 or TRBV6-3 to TRBJ1-2; D gene ambiguous. Germline values: CDR1 MNHEY, CDR2 SVGEGT. The CDR3 consists of 13 residues. V lost 4 bases and J 3 bases, leaving 9 bases between the germline ends. The chain's CDR3 is CASSSNFDYGYTF. In DNA form, the CDR3 reads TGTGCCAGCAGTTCGAACTTCGACTATGGCTACACCTTC.

This clonotype has a handful of counts. The chain employs TRBV20-1 and TRBJ2-7, with 7 bases lining up with TRBD1. Germline CDR1 DFQATT, CDR2 SNEGSKA (reference sequence). After removal of 0 bases from V and 5 bases from J, the junction contained 7 bases not matched to a gene. This CDR3 is 14 amino acids long. The CDR3 nucleotides are TGCAGTGCTAGAGATTCCGGGACAGCCGACGAGCAGTACTTC. Its translation is CSARDSGTADEQYF.

The sample holds many counts of this clonotype. This chain uses TRBV18 with TRBJ2-1; D not certain. Trimming removed 1 base from V and 8 bases from J, with 12 bases in between. The germline CDR1 and CDR2 sequences are KGHSH and LQKENI. The CDR3 consists of 14 residues. The CDR3 is CASSPLELFDEQFF. The CDR3 DNA sequence: TGTGCCAGCTCACCACTAGAATTGTTCGATGAGCAGTTCTTC.

V usage is TRBV7-6 and J usage is TRBJ1-1, with D tentatively TRBD1 (6 bases). The germline V gene encodes CDR1 SGHVS and CDR2 FNYEAQ. CDR3 length: 17 residues. V was cut by 5 bases and J by 2 bases, with 21 bases left in between. The CDR3 is CASSPRTALLSNTEAFF. CDR3 DNA sequence: TGTGCCAGCAGCCCCCGGACAGCTTTACTTTCCAACACTGAAGCTTTCTTT.

This clonotype was counted ten times or more. The chain couples TRBV6-1 to TRBJ2-6; D might be TRBD2 (6 bases). CDR1 and CDR2 from the germline V gene are MNHNS and SASEGT. V lost 6 bases and J lost 2, with 14 bases in between. The CDR3 runs to 16 residues. The CDR3 sequence is CASSGLRGTGANVLTF. As DNA, the CDR3 is TGTGCCAGCAGCGGCCTCCGGGGGACTGGGGCCAACGTCCTGACTTTC.

This chain links TRBV6-1 with TRBJ1-6; 7 positions agree with TRBD1. The CDR3 spans 16 residues. V was pared by 5 bases and J by 2 bases, with 6 bases of the junction left unmatched. Germline CDR1 reads MNHNS; CDR2 reads SASEGT. The CDR3 sequence: CASSWRGTAYNSPLHF. CDR3 nucleotide sequence: TGTGCCAGCAGTTGGAGAGGGACAGCCTATAATTCACCCCTCCACTTT.

A few counts support this clonotype. V and J are TRBV29-1 and TRBJ2-7; the match to TRBD2 covers 8 bases. The CDR3 is 13 amino acids. The J segment lost 0 bases and the V segment lost 4 bases, leaving 2 bases of the junction unmatched. Germline V gene sequence: CDR1 SQVTM, CDR2 ANQGSEA. The CDR3 loop is CSVVSGSSYEQYF. Written as DNA, the CDR3 is TGCAGCGTTGTAAGCGGGAGCTCCTACGAGCAGTACTTC.

A remark on this clonotype: This may stem from a read error, because a much larger clone lies one nucleotide away. The rearrangement joins TRBV29-1 to TRBJ2-7, with D perhaps TRBD2 (5 bases). The CDR3 extends over 12 amino acids. V lost 5 bases to trimming and J lost 1 base, with 9 bases between them. CDR1 is SQVTM, CDR2 ANQGSEA, per germline. CDR3 sequence: CSVYGESYEQYF. The DNA for the CDR3 is TGCAGCGTTTACGGGGAATCCTACGAGCAGTACTTC.

The J gene is TRBJ2-7, the V gene TRBV2, with TRBD2 as a possible D gene (5 bases). Germline CDR1 and CDR2: SNHLY and FYNNEI. Trimming pared 8 bases from V and 2 bases from J, leaving 16 bases between. The CDR3 loop spans 14 amino acids. CDR3 coding DNA: TGTGCCAGCGTATTTTACGGGAATGCCTACGAGCAGTACTTC. Protein product: CASVFYGNAYEQYF.

In its sample, this clonotype was seen many times. This chain connects TRBV19 to TRBJ2-3; D is possibly TRBD1 or TRBD2 (5 bases each). The germline V and J ends were trimmed by 5 bases and 2 bases, with 14 bases remaining between them. Germline-derived CDR1 and CDR2 are LNHDA and SQIVND (reference sequence). The CDR3 covers 15 residues. CDR3 residues: CASSARDPTTDTQYF. CDR3 coding DNA: TGTGCCAGTAGTGCCCGGGACCCCACCACAGATACGCAGTATTTT.

The sample holds many counts of this clonotype. The V gene is TRBV6-5, the J gene TRBJ1-4, with D perhaps matching TRBD1 (6 bases). Trimming left V 5 bases short and J 4 bases short, with 17 bases between. The CDR3 sequence is 16 residues long. Germline CDR1 and CDR2: MNHEY and SVGAGI. The CDR3 reads CASSLSTGSGNEKLFF. CDR3 in DNA: TGTGCCAGCAGTCTTAGTACAGGGAGCGGTAATGAAAAACTGTTTTTT.

V is TRBV29-1 and J is TRBJ1-1; 8 bases align to TRBD1. This CDR3 has 13 residues. J was trimmed by 3 bases and V by 7 bases; bases with no gene match: 7. Germline values: CDR1 SQVTM, CDR2 ANQGSEA. The CDR3 is CSARLTGDTEAFF. In DNA form, the CDR3 reads TGCAGCGCCCGGCTGACAGGGGACACTGAAGCTTTCTTT.

This clonotype was observed many times. The CDR3 carries no conserved terminal phenylalanine or tryptophan, so it likely arises from a read error. Because the CDR3's place on the DNA is in doubt, the DNA is left out and the CDR3 is given as listed by TCRdb. This chain connects TRBV29-1 to TRBJ2-5; the DNA was not compared with TRBD1, the D call given in the table. The CDR3 sequence runs 10 residues, both termini included. Germline loops: CDR1 SQVTM, CDR2 ANQGSEA. The CDR3 spells CSLGAAKQRP.

At least ten counts were recorded for this clonotype. The chain is built from TRBV29-1 and TRBJ1-2; 8 nucleotides match TRBD1. CDR3 length: 13 amino acids. Germline CDR1 is SQVTM and CDR2 is ANQGSEA. The junction had 7 bases not matched to a gene; V was cut back by 3 bases and J by 7 bases. CDR3 bases: TGCAGCGTTGAGATGCAGGGGGCGATTGGCTACACCTTC. This codes for CSVEMQGAIGYTF.